This is a list of T cell receptor beta chains from one sample in a study of blood T cell repertoires in COVID-19. The table came from immunoSEQ multiplex PCR; TCRdb's copy has only in-frame clones and leaves some out. The top ten clones hold approximately 3.5% of a sample with approximately 120,000 clones, approximately 85% of them seen once. Sequenced material: peripheral blood. These receptors all come from a woman older than 75 with COVID-19, enrolled during active disease. Both conserved end residues are part of each CDR3. D genes are given only for firm matches. Not every row has a clone size; where given, it reads once, few, many or a size class.

v_call: TRBV27; d_call: TRBD2; clone_size: .; j_call: TRBJ2-5; cdr3_aa: CASSFWGEGQETQYF; cdr3_nt: TGTGCCAGCAGTTTTTGGGGGGAGGGCCAAGAGACCCAGTACTTC
v_call: TRBV28; d_call: .; clone_size: few; j_call: TRBJ1-6; cdr3_aa: CASTGLNSPLHF; cdr3_nt: TGTGCCAGCACGGGGTTAAATTCACCCCTCCACTTT
v_call: TRBV19; d_call: .; clone_size: .; j_call: TRBJ2-3; cdr3_aa: CASSIVQGTDTQYF; cdr3_nt: TGTGCCAGTAGTATTGTACAGGGCACAGATACGCAGTATTTT
v_call: TRBV6-5; d_call: TRBD2; clone_size: .; j_call: TRBJ2-1; cdr3_aa: CASSYLQAGEQFF; cdr3_nt: TGTGCCAGCAGTTACCTTCAAGCGGGAGAGCAGTTCTTC
v_call: TRBV5-4; d_call: TRBD1; clone_size: few; j_call: TRBJ1-1; cdr3_aa: CASSLGGQGRTEAFF; cdr3_nt: TGTGCCAGCAGCTTGGGGGGACAGGGGAGGACTGAAGCTTTCTTT
v_call: TRBV6-6; d_call: .; clone_size: .; j_call: TRBJ1-5; cdr3_aa: CASSSDMLQHF; cdr3_nt: TGTGCCAGCAGTTCAGACATGCTCCAGCATTTT
v_call: TRBV5-4; d_call: TRBD2; clone_size: .; j_call: TRBJ2-1; cdr3_aa: CASSSSGGTYNEQFF; cdr3_nt: TGTGCCAGCAGCTCTAGCGGGGGGACGTACAATGAGCAGTTCTTC
v_call: TRBV2; d_call: .; clone_size: .; j_call: TRBJ2-1; cdr3_aa: CASSGGTGENEQFF; cdr3_nt: TGTGCCAGCAGTGGCGGGACTGGGGAGAATGAGCAGTTCTTC
v_call: TRBV4-3; d_call: TRBD2; clone_size: .; j_call: TRBJ2-2; cdr3_aa: CASSQDLFMSGRANTGELFF; cdr3_nt: TGCGCCAGCAGCCAAGATCTTTTCATGAGCGGGAGAGCGAACACCGGGGAGCTGTTTTTT
v_call: TRBV4-3; d_call: TRBD2; clone_size: once; j_call: TRBJ2-1; cdr3_aa: CASSARSSGSKNEQFF; cdr3_nt: TGCGCCAGCAGCGCCCGTTCTAGCGGGAGTAAGAATGAGCAGTTCTTC
v_call: TRBV19; d_call: TRBD2; clone_size: .; j_call: TRBJ2-1; cdr3_aa: CASSIEGTSGYNEQFF; cdr3_nt: TGTGCCAGTAGTATAGAAGGGACTAGCGGTTACAATGAGCAGTTCTTC
v_call: TRBV19; d_call: TRBD2; clone_size: .; j_call: TRBJ2-2; cdr3_aa: CASNPGGANTGELFF; cdr3_nt: TGTGCCAGTAATCCGGGGGGAGCGAACACCGGGGAGCTGTTTTTT
v_call: TRBV18; d_call: .; clone_size: once; j_call: TRBJ1-2; cdr3_aa: CASSPSDRPIYGYTF; cdr3_nt: TGTGCCAGCTCACCGTCGGACAGACCAATCTATGGCTACACCTTC
v_call: TRBV14; d_call: TRBD2; clone_size: .; j_call: TRBJ2-7; cdr3_aa: CASSREGWLAGVEQYF; cdr3_nt: TGTGCCAGCAGCCGAGAAGGGTGGCTAGCGGGAGTCGAGCAGTACTTC
v_call: TRBV5-6; d_call: TRBD1; clone_size: .; j_call: TRBJ1-2; cdr3_aa: CASSLGTGTYGYTF; cdr3_nt: TGTGCCAGCAGCTTGGGGACAGGGACCTATGGCTACACCTTC
v_call: TRBV19; d_call: .; clone_size: .; j_call: TRBJ2-3; cdr3_aa: CASSFRDTDTQYF; cdr3_nt: TGTGCCAGTAGTTTCCGGGACACAGATACGCAGTATTTT
v_call: TRBV7-8; d_call: TRBD1; clone_size: .; j_call: TRBJ2-7; cdr3_aa: CASRRDRGQSYEQYF; cdr3_nt: TGTGCCAGCAGGAGGGACAGGGGTCAATCCTACGAGCAGTACTTC
v_call: TRBV2; d_call: TRBD1; clone_size: .; j_call: TRBJ1-6; cdr3_aa: CASSEQGAGNSPLHF; cdr3_nt: TGTGCCAGCAGTGAACAGGGGGCTGGGAATTCACCCCTCCACTTT
v_call: TRBV4-3; d_call: .; clone_size: .; j_call: TRBJ2-3; cdr3_aa: CASSQERQGKGKDTQYF; cdr3_nt: TGCGCCAGCAGCCAAGAAAGGCAGGGGAAGGGGAAAGATACGCAGTATTTT
v_call: TRBV3-1/TRBV3-2; d_call: .; clone_size: .; j_call: TRBJ2-1; cdr3_aa: CASSQGGLLAYEQFF; cdr3_nt: TGTGCCAGCAGCCAAGGGGGGCTACTAGCGTATGAGCAGTTCTTC
v_call: TRBV5-1; d_call: TRBD2; clone_size: .; j_call: TRBJ2-5; cdr3_aa: CATNAGTSAETQYF; cdr3_nt: TGCGCCACTAACGCCGGGACTAGCGCCGAGACCCAGTACTTC
v_call: TRBV28; d_call: .; clone_size: .; j_call: TRBJ1-3; cdr3_aa: CASRAGRLSGNTIYF; cdr3_nt: TGTGCCAGCAGAGCGGGCCGCCTTAGTGGAAACACCATATATTTT
v_call: TRBV5-6; d_call: .; clone_size: once; j_call: TRBJ1-1; cdr3_aa: CASSFGGEAFF; cdr3_nt: TGTGCCAGCAGCTTTGGGGGGGAAGCTTTCTTT
v_call: TRBV4-1; d_call: TRBD1; clone_size: .; j_call: TRBJ1-1; cdr3_aa: CASSQRDRGLSEAFF; cdr3_nt: TGCGCCAGCAGCCAAAGGGACAGGGGGCTGAGTGAAGCTTTCTTT
v_call: TRBV7-2; d_call: .; clone_size: .; j_call: TRBJ1-3; cdr3_aa: CASSLAWSSGNTIYF; cdr3_nt: TGTGCCAGCAGCTTGGCCTGGAGCTCTGGAAACACCATATATTTT
v_call: TRBV6-2/TRBV6-3; d_call: TRBD2; clone_size: once; j_call: TRBJ2-7; cdr3_aa: CASSYSTSGHEQYF; cdr3_nt: TGTGCCAGCAGTTACTCGACTAGCGGGCACGAGCAGTACTTC
v_call: TRBV2; d_call: .; clone_size: .; j_call: TRBJ1-5; cdr3_aa: CASSEAGGNQPQHF; cdr3_nt: TGTGCCAGCAGTGAGGCGGGGGGCAACCAGCCCCAGCATTTT
v_call: TRBV2; d_call: TRBD1; clone_size: .; j_call: TRBJ2-2; cdr3_aa: CASRQTGDGELFF; cdr3_nt: TGTGCCAGCAGACAGACAGGGGACGGGGAGCTGTTTTTT
v_call: TRBV5-4; d_call: .; clone_size: .; j_call: TRBJ1-6; cdr3_aa: CASSLDAQRGGSPLHF; cdr3_nt: TGTGCCAGCAGCTTGGACGCCCAGAGAGGTGGCTCACCCCTCCACTTT
v_call: TRBV5-1; d_call: TRBD1; clone_size: .; j_call: TRBJ2-4; cdr3_aa: CASSPGGTGGAKNIQYF; cdr3_nt: TGCGCCAGCAGCCCAGGAGGGACAGGAGGGGCCAAAAACATTCAGTACTTC
v_call: TRBV7-8; d_call: TRBD1; clone_size: .; j_call: TRBJ1-4; cdr3_aa: CASSLGTGNEKLFF; cdr3_nt: TGTGCCAGCAGCTTAGGGACAGGGAATGAAAAACTGTTTTTT
v_call: TRBV4-3; d_call: TRBD1; clone_size: .; j_call: TRBJ1-5; cdr3_aa: CASSQDQGGTGADRRAQHF; cdr3_nt: TGCGCCAGCAGCCAAGATCAGGGGGGGACAGGCGCCGATCGACGGGCCCAGCATTTT
v_call: TRBV7-2; d_call: TRBD2; clone_size: once; j_call: TRBJ2-1; cdr3_aa: CASSPRILAGGNEQFF; cdr3_nt: TGTGCCAGCAGCCCAAGGATACTAGCGGGAGGGAATGAGCAGTTCTTC
v_call: TRBV5-1; d_call: .; clone_size: .; j_call: TRBJ2-5; cdr3_aa: CASSLGQQETQYF; cdr3_nt: TGCGCCAGCAGCTTGGGGCAGCAAGAGACCCAGTACTTC
v_call: TRBV9; d_call: TRBD1; clone_size: few; j_call: TRBJ1-2; cdr3_aa: CASSAGTGGYGYTF; cdr3_nt: TGTGCCAGCAGCGCCGGGACAGGGGGCTATGGCTACACCTTC
v_call: TRBV7-9; d_call: TRBD2; clone_size: .; j_call: TRBJ2-1; cdr3_aa: CASSQTSAGPYNEQFF; cdr3_nt: TGTGCCAGCAGCCAGACTAGCGCGGGTCCCTACAATGAGCAGTTCTTC
v_call: TRBV19; d_call: TRBD1; clone_size: once; j_call: TRBJ2-1; cdr3_aa: CASSPWDRGVHEQFF; cdr3_nt: TGTGCCAGTAGTCCCTGGGACAGGGGAGTACATGAGCAGTTCTTC
v_call: TRBV5-1; d_call: TRBD1; clone_size: few; j_call: TRBJ1-1; cdr3_aa: CASSLGQGAGNTEAFF; cdr3_nt: TGCGCCAGCAGCTTGGGACAGGGGGCAGGGAACACTGAAGCTTTCTTT
v_call: TRBV28; d_call: .; clone_size: .; j_call: TRBJ1-6; cdr3_aa: CASSSVNNSPPHF; cdr3_nt: TGTGCCAGCAGTTCAGTGAATAATTCACCCCCCCACTTT
v_call: TRBV7-2; d_call: .; clone_size: .; j_call: TRBJ2-5; cdr3_aa: CASSLAAGKKTQYF; cdr3_nt: TGTGCCAGCAGCTTAGCGGCAGGGAAGAAGACCCAGTACTTC
v_call: TRBV5-6; d_call: .; clone_size: .; j_call: TRBJ2-7; cdr3_aa: CASRGTGSTPYEQYF; cdr3_nt: TGTGCCAGCAGGGGAACCGGGAGTACGCCCTACGAGCAGTACTTC
v_call: TRBV24-1; d_call: TRBD1; clone_size: once; j_call: TRBJ2-3; cdr3_aa: CATSDRTGGDTDTQYF; cdr3_nt: TGTGCCACCAGTGACCGGACAGGGGGAGACACAGATACGCAGTATTTT
v_call: TRBV7-3; d_call: TRBD2; clone_size: .; j_call: TRBJ2-1; cdr3_aa: CASSKTSGSYNEQFF; cdr3_nt: TGTGCCAGCAGCAAGACTAGCGGGAGTTACAATGAGCAGTTCTTC
v_call: TRBV28; d_call: TRBD1; clone_size: few; j_call: TRBJ1-5; cdr3_aa: CASSSQGEGQPQHF; cdr3_nt: TGTGCCAGCAGTTCGCAGGGGGAAGGGCAGCCCCAGCATTTT
v_call: TRBV25-1; d_call: .; clone_size: .; j_call: TRBJ2-7; cdr3_aa: CASSPRGTYEQYF; cdr3_nt: TGTGCCAGCTCACCCAGGGGCACCTACGAGCAGTACTTC
v_call: TRBV19; d_call: TRBD1; clone_size: .; j_call: TRBJ1-2; cdr3_aa: CASSILTGGESGYTF; cdr3_nt: TGTGCCAGTAGTATCCTGACAGGGGGAGAATCTGGCTACACCTTC